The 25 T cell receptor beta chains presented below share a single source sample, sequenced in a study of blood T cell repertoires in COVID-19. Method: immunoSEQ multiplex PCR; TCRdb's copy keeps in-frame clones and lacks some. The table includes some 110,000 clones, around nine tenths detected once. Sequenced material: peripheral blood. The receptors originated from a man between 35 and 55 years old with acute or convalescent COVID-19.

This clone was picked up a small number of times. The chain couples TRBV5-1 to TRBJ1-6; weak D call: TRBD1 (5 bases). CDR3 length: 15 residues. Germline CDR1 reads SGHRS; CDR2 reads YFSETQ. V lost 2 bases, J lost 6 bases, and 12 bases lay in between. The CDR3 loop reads CASSLGGTANSPLHF. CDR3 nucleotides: TGCGCCAGCAGCTTAGGAGGGACCGCTAATTCACCCCTCCACTTT.

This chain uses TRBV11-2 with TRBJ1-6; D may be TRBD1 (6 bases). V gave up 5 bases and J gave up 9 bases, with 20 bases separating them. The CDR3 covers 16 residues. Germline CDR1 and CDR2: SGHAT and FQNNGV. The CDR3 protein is CASSPTNTGLGSPLHF. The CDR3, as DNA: TGTGCCAGCAGCCCTACTAACACAGGGCTAGGTTCACCCCTCCACTTT.

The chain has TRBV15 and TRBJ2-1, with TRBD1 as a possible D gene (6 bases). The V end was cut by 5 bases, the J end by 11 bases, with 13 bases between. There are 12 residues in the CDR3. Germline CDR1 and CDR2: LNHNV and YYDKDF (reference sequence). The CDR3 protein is CATSWGQSKQFF. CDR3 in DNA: TGTGCCACCAGCTGGGGACAAAGTAAGCAGTTCTTC. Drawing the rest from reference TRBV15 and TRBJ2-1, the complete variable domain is DAMVIQNPRYQVTQFGKPVTLSCSQTLNHNVMYWYQQKSSQAPKLLFHYYDKDFNNEADTPDNFQSRRPNTSFCFLDIRSPGLGDTAMYLCATSWGQSKQFFGPGTRLTVL.

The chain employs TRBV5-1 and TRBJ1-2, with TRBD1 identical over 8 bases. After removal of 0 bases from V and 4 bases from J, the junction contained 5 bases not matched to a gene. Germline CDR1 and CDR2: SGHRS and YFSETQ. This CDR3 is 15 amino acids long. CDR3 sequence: CASSLDRGLSYGYTF. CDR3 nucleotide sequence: TGCGCCAGCAGCTTGGACAGGGGGTTGAGCTATGGCTACACCTTC.

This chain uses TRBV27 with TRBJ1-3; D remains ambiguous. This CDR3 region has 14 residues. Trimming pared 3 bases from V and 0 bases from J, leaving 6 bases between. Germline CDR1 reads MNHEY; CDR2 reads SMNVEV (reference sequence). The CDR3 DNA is TGTGCCAGCAGTTTGACACACTCTGGAAACACCATATATTTT. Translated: CASSLTHSGNTIYF.

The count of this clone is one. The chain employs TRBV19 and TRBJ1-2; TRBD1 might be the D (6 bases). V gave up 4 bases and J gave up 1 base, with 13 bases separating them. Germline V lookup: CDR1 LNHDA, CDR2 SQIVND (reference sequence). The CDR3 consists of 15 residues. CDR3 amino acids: CASSTGTNHNYGYTF. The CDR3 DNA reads TGTGCCAGTAGTACCGGGACAAACCATAACTATGGCTACACCTTC.

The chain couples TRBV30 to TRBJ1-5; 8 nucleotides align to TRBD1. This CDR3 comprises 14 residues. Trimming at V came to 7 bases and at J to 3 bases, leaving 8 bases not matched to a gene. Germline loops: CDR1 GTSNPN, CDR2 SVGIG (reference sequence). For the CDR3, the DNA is TGTGCCTTCACGGACAGGGTCCTCAATCAGCCCCAGCATTTT. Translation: CAFTDRVLNQPQHF.

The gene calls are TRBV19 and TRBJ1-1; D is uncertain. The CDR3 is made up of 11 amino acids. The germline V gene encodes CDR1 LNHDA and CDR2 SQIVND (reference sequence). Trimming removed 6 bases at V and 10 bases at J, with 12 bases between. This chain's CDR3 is CASSWEFRAFF. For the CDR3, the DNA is TGTGCCAGTAGCTGGGAGTTCCGAGCTTTCTTT.

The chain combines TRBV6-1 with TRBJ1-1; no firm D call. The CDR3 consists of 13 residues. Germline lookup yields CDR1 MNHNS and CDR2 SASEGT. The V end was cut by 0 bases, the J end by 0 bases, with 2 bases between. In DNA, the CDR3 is TGTGCCAGCAGTGAAGCTATGAACACTGAAGCTTTCTTT. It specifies CASSEAMNTEAFF.

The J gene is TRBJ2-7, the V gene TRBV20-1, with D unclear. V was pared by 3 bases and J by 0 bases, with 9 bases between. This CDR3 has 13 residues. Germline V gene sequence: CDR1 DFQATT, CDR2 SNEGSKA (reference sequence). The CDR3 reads CSASTLGSYEQYF. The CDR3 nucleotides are TGCAGTGCTAGTACCCTAGGCTCCTACGAGCAGTACTTC.

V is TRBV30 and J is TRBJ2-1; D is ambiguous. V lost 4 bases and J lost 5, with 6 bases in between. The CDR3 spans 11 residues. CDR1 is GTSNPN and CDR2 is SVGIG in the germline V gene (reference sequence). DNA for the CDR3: TGTGCCTGGAAACAAAACAATGAGCAGTTCTTC. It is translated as CAWKQNNEQFF.

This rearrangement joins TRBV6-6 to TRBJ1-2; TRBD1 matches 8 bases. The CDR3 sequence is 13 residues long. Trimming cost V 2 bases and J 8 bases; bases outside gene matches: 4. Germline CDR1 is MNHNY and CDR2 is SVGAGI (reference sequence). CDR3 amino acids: CASSYNRGGGYTF. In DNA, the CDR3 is TGTGCCAGCAGTTACAACAGGGGGGGCGGCTACACCTTC.

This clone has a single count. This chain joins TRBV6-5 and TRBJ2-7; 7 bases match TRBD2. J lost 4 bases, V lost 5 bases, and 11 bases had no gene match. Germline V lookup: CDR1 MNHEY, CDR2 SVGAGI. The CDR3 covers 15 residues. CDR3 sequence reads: CASSTSRLGGYEQYF. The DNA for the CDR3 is TGTGCCAGCAGTACCTCGAGATTGGGAGGGTACGAGCAGTACTTC.

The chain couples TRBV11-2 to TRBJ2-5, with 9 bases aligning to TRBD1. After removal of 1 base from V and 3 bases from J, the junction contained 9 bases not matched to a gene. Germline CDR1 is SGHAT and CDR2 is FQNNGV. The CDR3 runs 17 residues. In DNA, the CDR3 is TGTGCCAGCAGCTTAGGGAGGGGACAGGGTAGGGAAGAGACCCAGTACTTC. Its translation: CASSLGRGQGREETQYF.

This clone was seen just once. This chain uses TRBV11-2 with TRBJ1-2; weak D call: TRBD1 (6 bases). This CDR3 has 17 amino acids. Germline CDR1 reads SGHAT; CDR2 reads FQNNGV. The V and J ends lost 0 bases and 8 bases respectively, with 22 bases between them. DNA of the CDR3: TGTGCCAGCAGCTTAGACCCCGTCAGGGGCTATTCGGGAGGCTACACCTTC. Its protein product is CASSLDPVRGYSGGYTF. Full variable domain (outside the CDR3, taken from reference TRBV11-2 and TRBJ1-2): EAGVAQSPRYKIIEKRQSVAFWCNPISGHATLYWYQQILGQGPKLLIQFQNNGVVDDSQLPKDRFSAERLKGVDSTLKIQPAKLEDSAVYLCASSLDPVRGYSGGYTFGSGTRLTVV.

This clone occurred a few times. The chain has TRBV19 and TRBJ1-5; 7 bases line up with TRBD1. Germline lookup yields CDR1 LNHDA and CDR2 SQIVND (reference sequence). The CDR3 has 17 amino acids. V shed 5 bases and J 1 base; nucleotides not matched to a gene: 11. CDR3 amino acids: CASSPRTGTASNQPQHF. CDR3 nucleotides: TGTGCCAGTAGTCCCCGAACCGGGACAGCGAGCAATCAGCCCCAGCATTTT. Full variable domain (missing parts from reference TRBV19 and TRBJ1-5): DGGITQSPKYLFRKEGQNVTLSCEQNLNHDAMYWYRQDPGQGLRLIYYSQIVNDFQKGDIAEGYSVSREKKESFPLTVTSAQKNPTAFYLCASSPRTGTASNQPQHFGDGTRLSIL.

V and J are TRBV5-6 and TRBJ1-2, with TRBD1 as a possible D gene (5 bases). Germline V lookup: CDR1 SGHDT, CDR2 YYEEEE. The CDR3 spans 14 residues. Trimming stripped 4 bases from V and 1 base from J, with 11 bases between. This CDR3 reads CASSLGLFNYGYTF. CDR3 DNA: TGTGCCAGCAGCCTGGGACTATTTAACTATGGCTACACCTTC.

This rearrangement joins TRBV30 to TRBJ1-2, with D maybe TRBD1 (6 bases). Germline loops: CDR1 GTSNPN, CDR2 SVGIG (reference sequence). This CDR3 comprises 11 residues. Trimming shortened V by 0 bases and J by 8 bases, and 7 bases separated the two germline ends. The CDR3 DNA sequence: TGTGCCTGGAGTGTAGGACAGGGCTACACCTTC. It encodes CAWSVGQGYTF. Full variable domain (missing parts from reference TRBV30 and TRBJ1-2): SQTIHQWPATLVQPVGSPLSLECTVEGTSNPNLYWYRQAAGRGLQLLFYSVGIGQISSEVPQNLSASRPQDRQFILSSKKLLLSDSGFYLCAWSVGQGYTFGSGTRLTVV.

The CDR3: CASSLGTAYEQYF. CDR3 in DNA: TGTGCCAGCAGCTTAGGGACAGCCTACGAGCAGTACTTC. This rearrangement joins TRBV11-3 to TRBJ2-7; D perhaps matches TRBD1 (6 bases). The CDR3 loop spans 13 amino acids. CDR1 and CDR2 (germline): SGHNT, YENEEA. With 1 base removed from V and 2 bases from J, the gap between germline ends came to 6 bases. Supplemented by reference TRBV11-3 and TRBJ2-7, the full variable domain reads EAGVVQSPRYKIIEKKQPVAFWCNPISGHNTLYWYLQNLGQGPELLIRYENEEAVDDSQLPKDRFSAERLKGVDSTLKIQPAELGDSAVYLCASSLGTAYEQYFGPGTRLTVT.

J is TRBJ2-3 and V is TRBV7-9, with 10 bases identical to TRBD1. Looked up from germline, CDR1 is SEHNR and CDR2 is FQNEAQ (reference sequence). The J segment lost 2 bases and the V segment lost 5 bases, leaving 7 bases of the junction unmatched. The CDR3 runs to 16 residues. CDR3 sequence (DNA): TGTGCCAGCAGCCCCCCGGGGACAGGGGCCACAGATACGCAGTATTTT. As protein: CASSPPGTGATDTQYF.

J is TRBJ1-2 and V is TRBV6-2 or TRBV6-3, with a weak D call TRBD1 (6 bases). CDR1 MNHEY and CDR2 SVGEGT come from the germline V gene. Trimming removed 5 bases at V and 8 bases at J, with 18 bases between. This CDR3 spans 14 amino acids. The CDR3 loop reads CASSLSGTSEGYTF. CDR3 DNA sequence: TGTGCCAGCAGTCTTTCCGGGACATCGGAAGGCTACACCTTC.

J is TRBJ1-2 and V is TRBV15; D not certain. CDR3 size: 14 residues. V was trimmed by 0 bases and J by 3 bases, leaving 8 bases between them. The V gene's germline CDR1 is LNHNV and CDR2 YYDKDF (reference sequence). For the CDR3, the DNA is TGTGCCACCAGCAGAGATGGCCACGACTATGGCTACACCTTC. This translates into CATSRDGHDYGYTF.

The CDR3 is CASSYGGSWDTQYF. Here the CDR3 DNA reads TGTGCCAGCAGTTACGGCGGGAGCTGGGATACGCAGTATTTT. V is TRBV6-5 and J is TRBJ2-3, with 7 bases that match TRBD2. After removal of 2 bases from V and 6 bases from J, the junction contained 5 bases not matched to a gene. The CDR3 loop spans 14 amino acids. Germline V CDR1 and CDR2: MNHEY, SVGAGI.

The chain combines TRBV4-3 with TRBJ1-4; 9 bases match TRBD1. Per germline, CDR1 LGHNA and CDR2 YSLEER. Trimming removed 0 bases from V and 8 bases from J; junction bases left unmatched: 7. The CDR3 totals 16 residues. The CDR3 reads CASSQDQTGGWEKLFF. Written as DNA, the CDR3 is TGCGCCAGCAGCCAAGATCAGACAGGGGGTTGGGAAAAACTGTTTTTT.

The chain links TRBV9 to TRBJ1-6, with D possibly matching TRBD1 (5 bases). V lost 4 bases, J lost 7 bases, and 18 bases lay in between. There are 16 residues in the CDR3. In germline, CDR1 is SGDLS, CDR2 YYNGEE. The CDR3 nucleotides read TGTGCCAGCAGCTCAGGGAAGCAGGGCCGAAATTCACCCCTCCACTTT. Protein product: CASSSGKQGRNSPLHF.